The 15 T cell receptor beta chains below come from one sample, sequenced in a study of OX40 agonist ivuxolimab in advanced cancers. The method was immunoSEQ multiplex PCR; TCRdb's version includes in-frame clones alone and lacks a portion of them. Here the sample spans 84,000 or so clones, approximately 88% being singletons. The sequences come from CD4+ or CD8+ T cells sorted from blood, collected in a trial of the OX40 agonist ivuxolimab. These receptors all come from an adult with an advanced solid tumor such as melanoma, head and neck, liver or kidney cancer.

The rearrangement links TRBV28 to TRBJ1-2, with 11 bases identical to TRBD1. V was clipped by 5 bases and J by 7 bases; unmatched bases: 9. The CDR3 length is 15 residues. The germline V gene has CDR1 MDHEN and CDR2 SYDVKM. Written as DNA, the CDR3 is TGTGCCAGCAGTCCAGGACAGGGGGCAGTTGGTGGCTACACCTTC. Translated: CASSPGQGAVGGYTF.

This chain connects TRBV5-1 to TRBJ2-2, with a weak D call TRBD1 (6 bases). Germline V gene lookup returns CDR1 SGHRS and CDR2 YFSETQ. V was cut by 0 bases and J by 5 bases, with 11 bases left in between. There are 15 residues in the CDR3. Here the CDR3 reads CASSLGTEKTGELFF. CDR3 DNA: TGCGCCAGCAGCTTGGGGACAGAAAAAACCGGGGAGCTGTTTTTT.

A single count supports this clone. The chain couples TRBV2 to TRBJ1-5, with 7 bases aligning to TRBD1. Per germline, CDR1 SNHLY and CDR2 FYNNEI. This CDR3 region has 15 residues. The trim removed 5 bases at V and 2 bases at J, leaving 6 bases unmatched. For the CDR3, the DNA is TGTGCCAGCAGTTCCGACAGGGTGGGCAATCAGCCCCAGCATTTT. This gives the protein CASSSDRVGNQPQHF.

The rearrangement uses TRBV18 and TRBJ1-4; D call uncertain. Trimming stripped 2 bases from V and 7 bases from J, with 8 bases between. Looked up from germline, CDR1 is KGHSH and CDR2 is LQKENI. There are 13 residues in the CDR3. CDR3: CASSPDWGEKLFF. Written as DNA, the CDR3 is TGTGCCAGCTCACCAGATTGGGGTGAAAAACTGTTTTTT.

The genes are TRBV6-5 and TRBJ2-1, with D possibly TRBD1 on 6 matching bases. Germline V lookup: CDR1 MNHEY, CDR2 SVGAGI. V dropped 7 bases and J dropped 8 bases, with 15 bases sitting between them. The CDR3 is made up of 13 amino acids. CDR3 region: CASTTYRADEQFF. The CDR3 region has the DNA TGTGCCAGCACAACATACAGGGCGGATGAGCAGTTCTTC.

The chain is built from TRBV6-6 and TRBJ1-2; 7 bases match TRBD1. Losses at the gene ends were 7 bases for V and 6 bases for J; bases not matched to a gene: 8. This CDR3 contains 13 residues. Germline-derived CDR1 and CDR2 are MNHNY and SVGAGI (reference sequence). CDR3 sequence: CASKADRANGYTF. Written as DNA, the CDR3 is TGTGCCAGCAAAGCTGACAGGGCGAATGGCTACACCTTC.

The table lists this clone with a few counts. The V and J genes are TRBV7-2 and TRBJ2-2; 9 positions agree with TRBD2. Germline V CDR1 and CDR2: SGHTA, FQGNSA. This CDR3 has 16 residues. Unmatched junction bases numbered 7, after V lost 3 bases and J lost 5 bases. CDR3 residues: CASSFLSGGRTGELFF. CDR3 sequence (DNA): TGTGCCAGCAGCTTTCTCAGCGGGGGGAGGACCGGGGAGCTGTTTTTT.

J is TRBJ2-3 and V is TRBV7-3, with TRBD2 as a possible D gene (6 bases). This CDR3 comprises 15 residues. With 4 bases removed from V and 0 bases from J, the gap between germline ends came to 11 bases. Germline V CDR1 and CDR2: SGHTA, FQGTGA. This chain's CDR3 is CASSSGLYSTDTQYF. CDR3 in DNA: TGTGCCAGCAGCTCAGGACTATATAGCACAGATACGCAGTATTTT.

The chain uses TRBV7-2 and TRBJ1-1, with a possible D match to TRBD1 (5 bases). Trimming took off 1 base at V and 8 bases at J, with 11 bases between the two ends. The CDR3 has 13 amino acids. Germline-derived CDR1 and CDR2 are SGHTA and FQGNSA. The CDR3 spells CASSLDLTGEAFF. DNA for the CDR3: TGTGCCAGCAGCTTAGATCTCACAGGCGAAGCTTTCTTT.

V and J are TRBV6-1 and TRBJ1-5, with D possibly matching TRBD1 (6 bases). Trimming took 2 bases from V and 0 from J, leaving 8 bases between them. The CDR3 loop spans 15 amino acids. Germline values: CDR1 MNHNS, CDR2 SASEGT. The CDR3 DNA follows: TGTGCCAGCAGTGAATGGACAGCTAGCAATCAGCCCCAGCATTTT. Translating gives CASSEWTASNQPQHF.

Turning to this clone: This same CDR3 is encoded by further DNA sequences in the sample. The chain joins TRBV5-6 to TRBJ2-7; 9 bases line up with TRBD2. V lost 2 bases to trimming and J lost 7 bases; unmatched junction nucleotides: 10. The germline V gene encodes CDR1 SGHDT and CDR2 YYEEEE. The CDR3 length is 15 residues. The DNA of the CDR3 is TGTGCCAGCAGCTTCATCGCGGGGGGGCTCGGGGAGCAGTACGTC. Translated: CASSFIAGGLGEQYV.

J is TRBJ2-5 and V is TRBV7-2; 10 nucleotides line up with TRBD2. Trimming cost V 1 base and J 7 bases; bases outside gene matches: 6. Looked up from germline, CDR1 is SGHTA and CDR2 is FQGNSA. The CDR3 has 15 amino acids. CDR3 residues: CASSLEASGGGTQYF. The CDR3 coding sequence is TGTGCCAGCAGCTTAGAGGCTAGCGGGGGAGGGACCCAGTACTTC.

The V call is TRBV5-8, the J call TRBJ1-5; possibly TRBD1 for D (6 bases). Trimming shortened V by 1 base and J by 0 bases, and 14 bases separated the two germline ends. The CDR3 extends over 17 amino acids. CDR1 and CDR2 from the germline V gene are SGHTS and YDEGEE. CDR3: CASSLWGQKYSNQPQHF. Here the CDR3 DNA reads TGTGCCAGCAGCTTGTGGGGGCAGAAATATAGCAATCAGCCCCAGCATTTT. The variable domain in full, with the rest retrieved from reference TRBV5-8 and TRBJ1-5, is EAGVTQSPTHLIKTRGQQATLRCSPISGHTSVYWYQQALGLGLQFLLWYDEGEERNRGNFPPRFSGRQFPNYSSELNVNALELEDSALYLCASSLWGQKYSNQPQHFGDGTRLSIL.

This clone was seen just once. This rearrangement joins TRBV2 to TRBJ1-5; D gene ambiguous. The CDR3 consists of 14 residues. Germline CDR1 is SNHLY and CDR2 is FYNNEI. The V end lost 2 bases, the J end lost 5 bases, and 10 bases lay between the germline ends. The CDR3 loop reads CASSEKVRDQPQHF. The CDR3 region has the DNA TGTGCCAGCAGTGAAAAGGTGAGGGATCAGCCCCAGCATTTT.

The gene calls are TRBV6-1 and TRBJ1-2; D is uncertain. CDR1 MNHNS and CDR2 SASEGT come from the germline V gene. There are 14 residues in the CDR3. Deletions cut 2 bases from V and 2 bases from J, with 9 bases between. CDR3 nucleotides: TGTGCCAGCAGTGAATCCGGACGGAACTATGGCTACACCTTC. The encoded protein is CASSESGRNYGYTF.